These 23 T cell receptor beta chains were sequenced from one sample in a study of shared clonotypes between healthy human individuals. Sequencing was performed with immunoSEQ multiplex PCR; in TCRdb, only in-frame clones are kept and a portion is missing. Seen here are 2,100,000 or so clones, 90% to 96% observed once, and the top ten hold 0.1% to 0.15%. The sample consisted of naive CD4+ T cells sorted from blood. Subset noted: CD45RA+ positively selected. The receptors derive from a man younger than 35 in good health.

The chain joins TRBV7-2 to TRBJ2-3; 9 nucleotides align to TRBD2. This CDR3 spans 16 amino acids. V lost 1 base and J lost 2; bases outside the gene matches: 4. Germline CDR1 and CDR2: SGHTA and FQGNSA. CDR3 nucleotides: TGTGCCAGCAGCTTAGGGGCTAGCGGGGCCACAGATACGCAGTATTTT. It encodes CASSLGASGATDTQYF.

The chain couples TRBV9 to TRBJ2-1, with 7 bases aligning to TRBD1. The V gene end was trimmed by 2 bases and the J gene end by 6 bases; junction bases not matched to a gene: 5. This CDR3 has 14 amino acids. Germline V lookup: CDR1 SGDLS, CDR2 YYNGEE. The CDR3: CASSVLAGGNEQFF. The CDR3 DNA reads TGTGCCAGCAGCGTTTTGGCAGGGGGCAATGAGCAGTTCTTC.

The chain has TRBV7-2 and TRBJ2-7; 11 bases line up with TRBD2. Trimming removed 8 bases from V and 1 base from J; junction bases left unmatched: 7. CDR3 size: 15 residues. Germline V gives CDR1 SGHTA, CDR2 FQGNSA. CDR3 nucleotides: TGTGCCAGCGCGAGGGGACTAGCGGATTCCTACGAGCAGTACTTC. As protein: CASARGLADSYEQYF.

In DNA form, the CDR3 reads TGTGCCAGCAGCTTACACCAGGACTGGAACTATGGCTACACCTTC. This translates into CASSLHQDWNYGYTF. The gene calls are TRBV7-9 and TRBJ1-2; no reliable D call. The germline V and J ends were trimmed by 2 bases and 2 bases, with 12 bases remaining between them. The CDR3 is made up of 15 amino acids. Germline CDR1 is SEHNR and CDR2 is FQNEAQ (reference sequence).

This sequence joins TRBV6-6 and TRBJ2-1; D gene uncertain. Trimming stripped 7 bases from V and 0 bases from J, with 16 bases between. CDR1 and CDR2 (germline): MNHNY, SVGAGI (reference sequence). The CDR3 is made up of 16 amino acids. CDR3 DNA: TGTGCCAGCACCGACAAAGGTCGGAGCTCCTACAATGAGCAGTTCTTC. Its translation is CASTDKGRSSYNEQFF.

The chain couples TRBV19 to TRBJ1-5, with a possible D match to TRBD1 (5 bases). Per the germline V gene, CDR1 is LNHDA and CDR2 is SQIVND (reference sequence). This CDR3 has 14 residues. V was clipped by 4 bases and J by 11 bases, with 18 bases between them. The CDR3 DNA reads TGTGCCAGTAGTAAGAGGACCGGGACCCAGACCCAGCATTTT. Translation: CASSKRTGTQTQHF.

This clone was observed a single time. This chain's CDR3 is CASSLPVAETQYF. The CDR3 coding sequence is TGTGCCAGCAGCTTACCGGTTGCAGAGACCCAGTACTTC. This chain links TRBV7-2 with TRBJ2-5; D is unclear. V was trimmed by 2 bases and J by 4 bases, leaving 8 bases between them. This CDR3 is 13 amino acids long. CDR1 and CDR2 (germline): SGHTA, FQGNSA.

This clone was seen a single time. The chain has TRBV28 and TRBJ1-5; D is ambiguous. The V gene lost 4 bases and the J gene lost 0 bases, with 7 bases spanning the gap. This CDR3 spans 14 amino acids. CDR1 and CDR2 (germline): MDHEN, SYDVKM. The CDR3 DNA sequence: TGTGCCAGCAGTTCCGGGGATAGCAATCAGCCCCAGCATTTT. The encoded protein is CASSSGDSNQPQHF.

This clone is a singleton in its sample. The rearrangement joins TRBV19 to TRBJ1-1, with 11 nucleotides matching TRBD1. Germline V gives CDR1 LNHDA, CDR2 SQIVND (reference sequence). The trim removed 1 base at V and 7 bases at J, leaving 8 bases unmatched. The CDR3 consists of 16 residues. The CDR3 loop reads CASSIGTGGLLSEAFF. The CDR3 region has the DNA TGTGCCAGTAGTATAGGGACAGGGGGCCTGTTGAGTGAAGCTTTCTTT.

This chain's CDR3 is CASSLLGDGDQPQHF. The CDR3 bases are TGTGCCAGCAGTTTATTAGGGGACGGTGATCAGCCCCAGCATTTT. The rearrangement uses TRBV28 and TRBJ1-5; tentatively, D is TRBD1 (5 bases). Germline assignment: CDR1 MDHEN and CDR2 SYDVKM. V was trimmed by 1 base and J by 5 bases, leaving 12 bases between them. This CDR3 region has 15 residues.

This clone was recorded only once. The chain has TRBV6-5 and TRBJ1-1; 8 positions agree with TRBD1. The CDR3 totals 14 residues. Germline CDR1 reads MNHEY; CDR2 reads SVGAGI. V was pared by 2 bases and J by 6 bases, with 5 bases of the junction left unmatched. CDR3 protein: CASSYTDRVAEAFF. For the CDR3, the DNA is TGTGCCAGCAGTTACACGGACAGGGTCGCTGAAGCTTTCTTT.

CDR3 nucleotides: TGCAGCGTTGGGGAGGTGGAAGGAAACACCATATATTTT. It is translated as CSVGEVEGNTIYF. The rearrangement links TRBV29-1 to TRBJ1-3; D uncertain. This CDR3 contains 13 residues. The ends were cut back, 4 bases at V and 4 bases at J, with 11 bases in the middle. CDR1 and CDR2 from the germline V gene are SQVTM and ANQGSEA.

Remarks on this clone: The same CDR3 is also encoded by other DNA sequences in this sample. The gene calls are TRBV7-2 and TRBJ2-2, with TRBD1 identical over 8 bases. The V gene's germline CDR1 is SGHTA and CDR2 FQGNSA. The ends lost 1 base at V and 4 bases at J; junction bases unmatched: 5. The CDR3 length is 16 residues. This CDR3 reads CASSLEGTGITGELFF. CDR3 nucleotide sequence: TGTGCCAGCAGCTTAGAAGGGACAGGAATCACCGGGGAGCTGTTTTTT.

This chain links TRBV30 with TRBJ2-7; TRBD1 agrees at 7 bases. Trimming cost V 0 bases and J 2 bases; bases outside gene matches: 4. CDR1 and CDR2 (germline): GTSNPN, SVGIG (reference sequence). This CDR3 comprises 14 residues. CDR3 in DNA: TGTGCCTGGAGTGTAAATACAGGGGCCTACGAGCAGTACTTC. Encoded protein: CAWSVNTGAYEQYF.

Worth noting for this clone: Within the sample, other DNA sequences also encode this same CDR3. The chain carries TRBV7-6 and TRBJ2-1, with D unclear. Germline CDR1 reads SGHVS; CDR2 reads FNYEAQ. V dropped 1 base and J dropped 4 bases, with 5 bases sitting between them. There are 13 residues in the CDR3. CDR3 DNA: TGTGCCAGCAGCTTAGACGTTTACAATGAGCAGTTCTTC. Translating gives CASSLDVYNEQFF.

Remarks on this clone: This CDR3 is also generated by other DNA sequences in the sample. V usage is TRBV14 and J usage is TRBJ2-7; D is undetermined. The germline gives CDR1 SGHDN, CDR2 FVKESK. Trimming cost V 0 bases and J 4 bases, with 4 bases left between them. This CDR3 is 12 amino acids long. This chain's CDR3 is CASSQDGYEQYF. CDR3 DNA sequence: TGTGCCAGCAGCCAAGATGGGTACGAGCAGTACTTC.

The rearrangement joins TRBV5-1 to TRBJ2-5; a weak D match, TRBD2 (5 bases). The germline V gene has CDR1 SGHRS and CDR2 YFSETQ. The CDR3 extends over 14 amino acids. The V gene lost 4 bases and the J gene lost 5 bases, with 15 bases spanning the gap. CDR3 sequence (DNA): TGCGCCAGCAGCGACCCACGGGGAGACGAGACCCAGTACTTC. Its translation is CASSDPRGDETQYF.

The chain employs TRBV29-1 and TRBJ2-1; 9 nucleotides agree with TRBD1. The junction had 3 bases not matched to a gene; V was cut back by 6 bases and J by 0 bases. This CDR3 contains 14 residues. CDR1 and CDR2 from the germline V gene are SQVTM and ANQGSEA. This chain's CDR3 is CSVGQGNSYNEQFF. The CDR3 nucleotides are TGCAGCGTGGGACAGGGAAACTCCTACAATGAGCAGTTCTTC.

This clone was seen more than once but under ten times. The sample holds other DNA sequences that translate to the same CDR3. J is TRBJ2-5 and V is TRBV10-3; unclear D gene. Trimming cost V 0 bases and J 4 bases, with 6 bases left between them. CDR1 is ENHRY, CDR2 SYGVKD, per germline. The CDR3 runs 13 residues. The CDR3 is CAISESRGETQYF. CDR3 DNA sequence: TGTGCCATCAGTGAGTCTCGAGGAGAGACCCAGTACTTC.

The chain couples TRBV7-2 to TRBJ2-1; D unresolved. Trimming stripped 5 bases from V and 10 bases from J, with 9 bases between. The V gene's germline CDR1 is SGHTA and CDR2 FQGNSA. CDR3 size: 11 residues. CDR3 in amino acids: CASSRQWEQFF. CDR3 DNA: TGTGCCAGCAGCCGCCAGTGGGAGCAGTTCTTC.

This clone was detected only a few times. The rearrangement links TRBV6-6 to TRBJ2-7; 16 nucleotides agree with TRBD2. The ends lost 5 bases at V and 6 bases at J; junction bases unmatched: 4. CDR1 is MNHNY and CDR2 is SVGAGI in the germline V gene (reference sequence). The CDR3 length is 15 residues. The CDR3 region has the DNA TGTGCCAGCAGTGGGACTAGCGGGAGGGTCGGCGAGCAGTACTTC. This codes for CASSGTSGRVGEQYF.

This rearrangement joins TRBV9 to TRBJ1-1, with TRBD1 as a possible D gene (6 bases). The CDR3 sequence is 15 residues long. V lost 2 bases and J 1 base, leaving 12 bases between the germline ends. Germline lookup yields CDR1 SGDLS and CDR2 YYNGEE. The CDR3 protein is CASSVGQFPNTEAFF. CDR3 nucleotide sequence: TGTGCCAGCAGCGTCGGACAGTTTCCGAACACTGAAGCTTTCTTT.

The chain carries TRBV19 and TRBJ1-5; D is undetermined. V lost 3 bases and J lost 0, with 18 bases in between. Germline values: CDR1 LNHDA, CDR2 SQIVND (reference sequence). This CDR3 is built from 18 residues. Here the CDR3 DNA reads TGTGCCAGTAGTATTGGAAGGGAAGGATGGGGTAGCAATCAGCCCCAGCATTTT. The encoded protein is CASSIGREGWGSNQPQHF.